These 23 T cell receptor beta chains originate from one sample sequenced in a study of blood T cell repertoires in COVID-19. The table came from immunoSEQ multiplex PCR; TCRdb's copy has only in-frame clones and leaves some out. Here the sample spans about 75,000 clones, roughly 88% being singletons. Specimen: peripheral blood. Receptor source: a woman in her 50s with acute or convalescent COVID-19.

This chain uses TRBV5-4 with TRBJ1-4; D is uncertain. This CDR3 spans 13 amino acids. Germline lookup yields CDR1 SGHNT and CDR2 YYREEE (reference sequence). The germline V and J ends were trimmed by 4 bases and 10 bases, with 14 bases remaining between them. This CDR3 is CASSTDQSGKLFF. The CDR3 nucleotides are TGTGCCAGCAGCACCGACCAAAGCGGAAAACTGTTTTTT.

The chain links TRBV7-7 to TRBJ2-1, with 11 bases identical to TRBD2. Trimming removed 2 bases from V and 7 bases from J; junction bases left unmatched: 4. The CDR3 is 15 amino acids. Germline-derived CDR1 and CDR2 are SSHAT and FNYEAQ (reference sequence). This chain's CDR3 is CASSLNRLAGNEQFF. The CDR3 bases are TGTGCCAGCAGCTTAAACCGACTAGCGGGAAATGAGCAGTTCTTC. Using reference TRBV7-7 and TRBJ2-1 for the parts outside the CDR3, the full variable domain is GAGVSQSPRYKVTKRGQDVTLRCDPISSHATLYWYQQALGQGPEFLTYFNYEAQPDKSGLPSDRFSAERPEGSISTLTIQRTEQRDSAMYRCASSLNRLAGNEQFFGPGTRLTVL.

The chain is built from TRBV9 and TRBJ2-7; perhaps TRBD1 as D (5 bases). The V gene's germline CDR1 is SGDLS and CDR2 YYNGEE. The germline V and J ends were trimmed by 3 bases and 1 base, with 11 bases remaining between them. The CDR3 is made up of 14 amino acids. Here the CDR3 DNA reads TGTGCCAGCAGCGCAGAGACAGTATCCTACGAGCAGTACTTC. Protein product: CASSAETVSYEQYF. Full variable domain (missing parts from reference TRBV9 and TRBJ2-7): DSGVTQTPKHLITATGQRVTLRCSPRSGDLSVYWYQQSLDQGLQFLIQYYNGEERAKGNILERFSAQQFPDLHSELNLSSLELGDSALYFCASSAETVSYEQYFGPGTRLTVT.

This rearrangement joins TRBV28 to TRBJ2-7; D may be TRBD2 (5 bases). This CDR3 has 13 amino acids. V lost 10 bases, J lost 0 bases, and 13 bases lay in between. Germline assignment: CDR1 MDHEN and CDR2 SYDVKM. In DNA, the CDR3 is TGTGCCACCCTCGGGAAAGACTCCTACGAGCAGTACTTC. Amino acid sequence: CATLGKDSYEQYF.

The chain couples TRBV6-2 or TRBV6-3 to TRBJ2-1, with a tentative D call TRBD2 (6 bases). The germline V and J ends were trimmed by 5 bases and 0 bases, with 14 bases remaining between them. The CDR3 spans 16 residues. Germline-derived CDR1 and CDR2 are MNHEY and SVGEGT. The chain's CDR3 is CASSPLGRSSYNEQFF. Here the CDR3 DNA reads TGTGCCAGCAGTCCCCTAGGGAGGAGCTCCTACAATGAGCAGTTCTTC.

V usage is TRBV7-2 and J usage is TRBJ2-7; 7 nucleotides line up with TRBD2. The CDR3 totals 15 residues. The J segment lost 4 bases and the V segment lost 7 bases, leaving 13 bases of the junction unmatched. From germline, CDR1 is SGHTA and CDR2 FQGNSA. CDR3: CASILGVGGEYEQYF. Written as DNA, the CDR3 is TGTGCCAGCATCCTGGGAGTGGGAGGGGAATACGAGCAGTACTTC.

The chain joins TRBV7-2 to TRBJ2-1, with TRBD2 matching over 10 bases. The CDR3 is made up of 15 amino acids. Unmatched junction bases numbered 9, after V lost 6 bases and J lost 7 bases. Germline CDR1 reads SGHTA; CDR2 reads FQGNSA. This CDR3 reads CASSPLAGERNEQFF. CDR3 nucleotide sequence: TGTGCCAGCAGTCCTCTAGCGGGAGAACGGAATGAGCAGTTCTTC.

The rearrangement joins TRBV2 to TRBJ1-2; D is possibly TRBD1 (5 bases). Germline CDR1 is SNHLY and CDR2 is FYNNEI. The V end lost 6 bases, the J end lost 0 bases, and 17 bases lay between the germline ends. CDR3 length equals 16 residues. The CDR3 protein is CASSFAGGTANYGYTF. In DNA, the CDR3 is TGTGCCAGCAGCTTCGCGGGGGGAACGGCTAACTATGGCTACACCTTC. Full variable domain (rest looked up from reference TRBV2 and TRBJ1-2): EPEVTQTPSHQVTQMGQEVILRCVPISNHLYFYWYRQILGQKVEFLVSFYNNEISEKSEIFDDQFSVERPDGSNFTLKIRSTKLEDSAMYFCASSFAGGTANYGYTFGSGTRLTVV.

The CDR3 nucleotides read TGTGCCAGCAGCCAAATAACAGGGGGTCTACAGACCCAGTACTTC. Residues: CASSQITGGLQTQYF. V and J are TRBV14 and TRBJ2-5; the match to TRBD1 covers 8 bases. CDR1 and CDR2 (germline): SGHDN, FVKESK. This CDR3 is built from 15 residues. Trimming took 2 bases from V and 6 from J; bases not matched to a gene: 8.

V gene TRBV6-5 combines with J gene TRBJ2-7; 7 bases align to TRBD2. Losses at the gene ends were 5 bases for V and 3 bases for J; bases not matched to a gene: 7. The CDR3 contains 14 residues. Germline CDR1 reads MNHEY; CDR2 reads SVGAGI. CDR3 loop: CASSPRRDYYEQYF. The CDR3 DNA is TGTGCCAGCAGTCCGAGACGGGACTACTACGAGCAGTACTTC.

This chain uses TRBV19 with TRBJ1-1; TRBD1 matches 8 bases. J lost 4 bases, V lost 6 bases, and 16 bases had no gene match. Germline assignment: CDR1 LNHDA and CDR2 SQIVND (reference sequence). The CDR3 runs 17 residues. CDR3 bases: TGTGCCAGTAGGCGACAGGGGCCCGTTAATTCGGGCACTGAAGCTTTCTTT. It encodes CASRRQGPVNSGTEAFF.

The chain joins TRBV12-2 to TRBJ2-2; TRBD2, the table's D call, was not compared with the DNA. TRBV12-2 represents a pseudogene. The CDR3 sequence is 19 residues long. Written as DNA, the CDR3 is TGTGCAAGTCGCGGGCCCCCACTAGCGGGTGAGAGTAGCACCGGGGAGCTGTTTTTT. This sequence encodes CASRGPPLAGESSTGELFF.

The rearrangement joins TRBV2 to TRBJ2-6, with unresolved D. The V gene lost 1 base and the J gene lost 4 bases, with 8 bases spanning the gap. This CDR3 contains 15 residues. Germline CDR1 and CDR2: SNHLY and FYNNEI. The CDR3 spells CASSEGLAGANVLTF. As DNA, the CDR3 is TGTGCCAGCAGTGAAGGGTTGGCCGGGGCCAACGTCCTGACTTTC. The full variable domain, its missing parts supplied by reference TRBV2 and TRBJ2-6, is EPEVTQTPSHQVTQMGQEVILRCVPISNHLYFYWYRQILGQKVEFLVSFYNNEISEKSEIFDDQFSVERPDGSNFTLKIRSTKLEDSAMYFCASSEGLAGANVLTFGAGSRLTVL.

The chain is built from TRBV6-2 or TRBV6-3 and TRBJ1-2, with D maybe TRBD1 (5 bases). Germline V lookup: CDR1 MNHEY, CDR2 SVGEGT. CDR3 length equals 14 residues. The ends were cut back, 6 bases at V and 9 bases at J, with 20 bases in the middle. This chain's CDR3 is CASSQTTAGFSYTF. As DNA, the CDR3 is TGTGCCAGCAGCCAAACAACCGCAGGGTTCAGCTACACCTTC.

The rearrangement joins TRBV4-2 to TRBJ1-4; D ambiguous. The CDR3 is made up of 16 amino acids. The V end was cut by 0 bases, the J end by 6 bases, with 14 bases between. CDR1 LGHNA and CDR2 YNFKEQ come from the germline V gene. The DNA of the CDR3 is TGTGCCAGCAGCCAAGATTCGACGGGTACGGATGAAAAACTGTTTTTT. Encoded protein: CASSQDSTGTDEKLFF.

V usage is TRBV6-5 and J usage is TRBJ2-7, with D perhaps matching TRBD1 (6 bases). This CDR3 contains 14 residues. Germline lookup yields CDR1 MNHEY and CDR2 SVGAGI. Deletions cut 1 base from V and 2 bases from J, with 9 bases between. The DNA of the CDR3 is TGTGCCAGCAGTTACTGGGACAAACCCTACGAGCAGTACTTC. Translation: CASSYWDKPYEQYF.

CDR3 sequence (DNA): TGTGCCAGCAGCTTAAGGGGCGGGAGTATGAATGAGCAGTTCTTC. It codes for CASSLRGGSMNEQFF. The chain joins TRBV7-3 to TRBJ2-1; 7 bases line up with TRBD2. V lost 1 base to trimming and J lost 7 bases; unmatched junction nucleotides: 7. This CDR3 region has 15 residues. Looked up from germline, CDR1 is SGHTA and CDR2 is FQGTGA.

This clone came up once. V usage is TRBV5-6 and J usage is TRBJ1-4; 12 nucleotides match TRBD1. This CDR3 is built from 14 residues. Germline V CDR1 and CDR2: SGHDT, YYEEEE. V shed 3 bases and J 8 bases; nucleotides not matched to a gene: 2. The CDR3 sequence is CASSWDRGREKLFF. In DNA, the CDR3 is TGTGCCAGCAGCTGGGACAGGGGGCGCGAAAAACTGTTTTTT.

In its sample, this clone was seen a few times. The CDR3: CASSFRTGLNSPLHF. Here the CDR3 DNA reads TGTGCCAGCAGTTTCCGGACAGGCCTTAATTCACCCCTCCACTTT. The gene calls are TRBV28 and TRBJ1-6; 7 nucleotides agree with TRBD1. Germline V gene lookup returns CDR1 MDHEN and CDR2 SYDVKM. V lost 3 bases and J lost 6; bases outside the gene matches: 5. The CDR3 totals 15 residues. Using reference TRBV28 and TRBJ1-6 for the parts outside the CDR3, the full variable domain is DVKVTQSSRYLVKRTGEKVFLECVQDMDHENMFWYRQDPGLGLRLIYFSYDVKMKEKGDIPEGYSVSREKKERFSLILESASTNQTSMYLCASSFRTGLNSPLHFGNGTRLTVT.

V usage is TRBV6-6 and J usage is TRBJ2-3; D not certain. Per germline, CDR1 MNHNY and CDR2 SVGAGI (reference sequence). The ends were cut back, 2 bases at V and 0 bases at J, with 6 bases in the middle. The CDR3 length is 14 residues. The CDR3 is CASSYLYSTDTQYF. The CDR3 DNA follows: TGTGCCAGCAGTTACCTCTATAGCACAGATACGCAGTATTTT.

The CDR3 sequence: CASSLGQGASNQPQHF. CDR3 in DNA: TGTGCCAGCAGCCTTGGACAGGGAGCGAGCAATCAGCCCCAGCATTTT. The gene calls are TRBV7-9 and TRBJ1-5; 8 bases line up with TRBD1. The junction had 7 bases not matched to a gene; V was cut back by 5 bases and J by 1 base. The germline V gene has CDR1 SEHNR and CDR2 FQNEAQ (reference sequence). The CDR3 runs 16 residues.

The rearrangement links TRBV27 to TRBJ2-1; TRBD2 matches 9 bases. Germline CDR1 MNHEY, CDR2 SMNVEV (reference sequence). The ends lost 4 bases at V and 0 bases at J; junction bases unmatched: 7. The CDR3 sequence is 17 residues long. The CDR3 protein is CASSSSSGDYSYNEQFF. The CDR3 DNA reads as TGTGCCAGCAGTTCATCTAGCGGGGACTACTCCTACAATGAGCAGTTCTTC.

V usage is TRBV2 and J usage is TRBJ1-2; D may be TRBD1 (6 bases). Trimming cost V 1 base and J 3 bases, with 12 bases left between them. CDR1 and CDR2 from the germline V gene are SNHLY and FYNNEI. The CDR3 is made up of 15 amino acids. The DNA for the CDR3 is TGTGCCAGCAGTGAAGTTGGGGGCGCGGACTATGGCTACACCTTC. This gives the protein CASSEVGGADYGYTF.